A selection of T cell receptor beta chains follows, all from one sample in a study of Graves' ophthalmopathy and Graves' hyperthyroidism. A single record per CDR3 protein comes from TCRdb applying MiXCR to the multiplex PCR reads. Here the sample spans over 45,000 distinct CDR3 sequences, under 55% being singletons. The sample was peripheral blood. Receptors originate from an adult man with Graves' ophthalmopathy. Both conserved end residues are part of each CDR3. A D gene is named only where the DNA matches it firmly. Clone size, where shown, is once, few, many, or a class for clones that have expanded.

j_gene | v_gene | abundance | d_gene | CDR3aa | CDR3nt
TRBJ2-5 | TRBV5-1 | . | . | CASTNPQQETQYF | TGCGCCAGCACCAATCCACAACAAGAGACCCAGTACTTC
TRBJ2-1 | TRBV3-1 | many | TRBD2 | CASSRELASLYNEQFF | TGTGCCAGCAGCCGAGAACTAGCGTCTCTCTACAATGAGCAGTTCTTC
TRBJ2-1 | TRBV11-2 | once | TRBD2 | CASGAGTTDEQFF | TGTGCCAGCGGGGCAGGGACTACAGATGAGCAGTTCTTC
TRBJ2-1 | TRBV7-2 | many | . | CASSLYQSSYNEQFF | TGTGCCAGCAGCTTATATCAGAGCTCCTACAATGAGCAGTTCTTC
TRBJ2-3 | TRBV7-2 | . | . | CASSLLGTDTQYF | TGTGCCAGCAGCCTTTTAGGCACAGATACGCAGTATTTT
TRBJ1-5 | TRBV20-1 | . | . | CSAKRAENSDQPQRF | TGCAGCGCAAAGCGGGCCGAGAATAGCGATCAGCCCCAGCGTTTT
TRBJ1-1 | TRBV30 | few | . | CAWDIGDTGAFF | TGTGCCTGGGACATAGGGGACACTGGAGCTTTCTTT
TRBJ1-1 | TRBV20-1 | many | TRBD1 | CSAPTGTHNTEAFF | TGCAGTGCCCCGACAGGGACTCATAACACTGAAGCTTTCTTT
TRBJ2-6 | TRBV3-1 | many | . | CASSKGFSGANVLTF | TGTGCCAGCAGCAAGGGGTTCAGTGGGGCCAACGTCCTGACTTTC
TRBJ1-4 | TRBV20-1 | many | TRBD1 | CSARTIRGANEKLFF | TGCAGTGCTAGGACGATCAGGGGGGCTAATGAAAAACTGTTTTTT
TRBJ2-2 | TRBV12-5 | . | . | CASGRNTGELFF | TGTGCTAGTGGAAGAAACACCGGGGAGCTGTTTTTT
TRBJ1-2 | TRBV19 | . | . | CASSTRGALYGYTF | TGTGCCAGTAGTACCAGGGGCGCTCTCTATGGCTACACCTTC
TRBJ2-5 | TRBV5-8 | many | TRBD1 | CASSLVVRQGAKETQYF | TGTGCCAGCAGCTTGGTGGTGCGACAGGGGGCGAAAGAGACCCAGTACTTC
TRBJ1-6 | TRBV12-3/TRBV12-4 | medium-sized | . | CASSLRPDYNSPLHF | TGTGCCAGCAGTTTACGGCCAGACTATAATTCACCCCTCCACTTT
TRBJ1-2 | TRBV19 | . | . | CASHDRSPYGYTF | TGTGCTTCCCATGACAGGTCCCCCTATGGCTACACCTTC
TRBJ2-5 | TRBV20-1 | many | TRBD2 | CSSQGPGASGVGETQYF | TGCAGTTCTCAGGGTCCGGGGGCTAGCGGGGTCGGGGAGACCCAGTACTTC
TRBJ2-6 | TRBV9 | many | . | CASSVTPGANVLTF | TGTGCCAGCAGCGTGACGCCTGGGGCCAACGTCCTGACTTTC
TRBJ2-1 | TRBV29-1 | . | TRBD1 | CSARGTGSGEQFF | TGCAGCGCCAGAGGGACAGGGTCTGGTGAGCAGTTCTTC
TRBJ1-1 | TRBV30 | . | . | CAWQGRNTEAFF | TGTGCCTGGCAGGGCCGGAACACTGAAGCTTTCTTT
TRBJ2-7 | TRBV7-8 | few | TRBD1 | CASSRDSSYEQYF | TGTGCCAGCAGTAGGGACAGCTCCTACGAGCAGTACTTC
TRBJ2-7 | TRBV6-1 | many | . | CASSANRDPAEQYF | TGTGCCAGCAGTGCTAACCGGGACCCCGCCGAGCAGTACTTC
TRBJ2-1 | TRBV19 | once | TRBD1 | CARDRGTGALEQFF | TGTGCTAGAGATAGGGGGACAGGGGCGTTGGAGCAGTTCTTC
TRBJ2-1 | TRBV7-8 | . | TRBD1 | CASSLDRGRNEQFF | TGTGCCAGCAGCTTGGACAGGGGGCGCAATGAGCAGTTCTTC
TRBJ2-3 | TRBV12-3/TRBV12-4 | many | . | CASSPKPGTTYTDTQYF | TGTGCCAGCAGTCCGAAGCCCGGGACAACTTACACAGATACGCAGTATTTT
TRBJ1-4 | TRBV2 | . | TRBD1 | CASSGAPGGNEKLFF | TGTGCCAGCAGTGGAGCCCCAGGGGGCAATGAAAAACTGTTTTTT
TRBJ2-3 | TRBV9 | many | TRBD2 | CASSATSHSTDTQYF | TGTGCCAGCAGCGCGACTAGCCATAGCACAGATACGCAGTATTTT
TRBJ1-2 | TRBV29-1 | few | . | CSVRVRGLGYGYTF | TGCAGCGTTCGTGTTAGAGGGTTGGGTTATGGCTACACCTTC
TRBJ2-3 | TRBV20-1 | . | . | CNARGGARDTQYF | TGCAATGCCAGGGGGGGGGCTAGAGATACGCAGTATTTT